The 7 T cell receptor beta chains below were found in one sample sequenced in a study of blood T cells in healthy people across ages. A second PCR, run for roughly 7 to 11 cycles, used a sample-barcoded 5' primer plus a J-beta primer mix. TCRdb itself ran the 5' RACE reads through MiXCR, one entry per CDR3 protein. The sample shows around 800,000 distinct CDR3 sequences, about half of them seen only once. Sequencing input: blood. These receptors came from a man older than 75 in good health.

This clonotype appeared a few times. The J gene is TRBJ2-7, the V gene TRBV3-1, with 8 positions matching TRBD2. The CDR3 consists of 15 residues. Germline V gene data show CDR1 as LGHDT and CDR2 as YNNKEL (reference sequence). V was pared by 1 base and J by 3 bases, with 5 bases of the junction left unmatched. CDR3 coding DNA: TGTGCCAGCAGCCAAGGACTAGCGTTACACTACGAGCAGTACTTC. Its protein is CASSQGLALHYEQYF.

The chain is built from TRBV28 and TRBJ2-5, with a possible D match to TRBD2 (6 bases). The germline V gene encodes CDR1 MDHEN and CDR2 SYDVKM. Trimming removed 6 bases from V and 5 bases from J, with 16 bases in between. The CDR3 has 14 amino acids. The CDR3 loop is CASSSGGGRETQYF. CDR3 nucleotides: TGTGCCAGCAGCTCTGGCGGAGGGCGGGAGACCCAGTACTTC.

The CDR3 is CSVGRNDGEQFF. The CDR3 DNA reads as TGCAGCGTTGGACGGAACGACGGAGAGCAGTTCTTC. The chain couples TRBV29-1 to TRBJ2-1; D call uncertain. Looked up from germline, CDR1 is SQVTM and CDR2 is ANQGSEA. There are 12 residues in the CDR3. The V end was cut by 4 bases, the J end by 10 bases, with 14 bases between.

This clonotype was picked up a small number of times. The rearrangement joins TRBV7-2 to TRBJ2-3; 14 nucleotides align to TRBD2. The germline gives CDR1 SGHTA, CDR2 FQGNSA. The J segment lost 1 base and the V segment lost 3 bases, leaving 9 bases of the junction unmatched. The CDR3 has 19 residues. Here the CDR3 DNA reads TGTGCCAGCAGCTTCCAGACTAGCGGGAGGGCCCATGGCACAGATACGCAGTATTTT. Translating it yields CASSFQTSGRAHGTDTQYF.

The chain recombines TRBV4-2 with TRBJ2-1; D might be TRBD1 (5 bases). Germline V CDR1 and CDR2: LGHNA, YNFKEQ. The V gene lost 3 bases and the J gene lost 4 bases, with 19 bases spanning the gap. The CDR3 is made up of 17 amino acids. As DNA, the CDR3 is TGTGCCAGCAGCCAGAGAATAACAGGTCTTGGGTACAATGAGCAGTTCTTC. Translated, it gives CASSQRITGLGYNEQFF.

V is TRBV11-3 and J is TRBJ2-5; D gene uncertain. Trimming took 4 bases from V and 5 from J, leaving 14 bases between them. The germline V gene encodes CDR1 SGHNT and CDR2 YENEEA. This CDR3 is built from 14 residues. DNA of the CDR3: TGTGCCAGCAGCTCCCGCAGGTCTGGGGAGACCCAGTACTTC. Residues: CASSSRRSGETQYF.

Only a few counts were recorded for this clonotype. The rearrangement joins TRBV27 to TRBJ2-7; tentatively, D is TRBD1 or TRBD2 (5 bases each). V lost 1 base to trimming and J lost 4 bases, with 14 bases between them. The length of the CDR3 is 15 residues. CDR1 and CDR2 (germline): MNHEY, SMNVEV (reference sequence). CDR3: CASSLFRGLVYEQYF. The CDR3, as DNA: TGTGCCAGCAGTTTATTCCGGGGCCTCGTTTACGAGCAGTACTTC.